Below are 32 T cell receptor beta chains sequenced from a single sample in a study of T cell responses to AZD1222 COVID-19 vaccine. Sequenced by immunoSEQ multiplex PCR; TCRdb stores in-frame clones only, minus some. Of roughly 150,000 clones in the sample, around nine tenths were seen once. The sample in question was peripheral blood, obtained on day 0 of AZD1222 vaccination. Source of these receptors: an adult in good health.

This chain joins TRBV7-9 and TRBJ2-5; D gene uncertain. In germline, CDR1 is SEHNR, CDR2 FQNEAQ (reference sequence). The CDR3 runs 10 residues. V gave up 1 base and J gave up 6 bases, with 0 bases separating them. DNA for the CDR3: TGTGCCAGCAGCTTAGAGACCCAGTACTTC. Protein: CASSLETQYF.

The rearrangement uses TRBV15 and TRBJ1-2; weak D call: TRBD1 (5 bases). CDR3 length: 12 amino acids. Trimming stripped 11 bases from V and 6 bases from J, with 16 bases between. Germline loops: CDR1 LNHNV, CDR2 YYDKDF (reference sequence). CDR3 protein: CASSMGRDGYTF. CDR3 coding DNA: TGTGCCTCCTCGATGGGCAGGGATGGCTACACCTTC.

V gene TRBV7-3 combines with J gene TRBJ2-5, with D perhaps matching TRBD1 (6 bases). Deletions cut 1 base from V and 4 bases from J, with 13 bases between. The CDR3 consists of 15 residues. CDR1 is SGHTA and CDR2 is FQGTGA in the germline V gene. For the CDR3, the DNA is TGTGCCAGCAGCTTAAACAGGGCGAATTCAGAGACCCAGTACTTC. This codes for CASSLNRANSETQYF.

V usage is TRBV28 and J usage is TRBJ1-2; perhaps TRBD1 as D (5 bases). Trimming left V 7 bases short and J 6 bases short, with 18 bases between. The germline V gene encodes CDR1 MDHEN and CDR2 SYDVKM. The length of the CDR3 is 14 residues. CDR3 sequence (DNA): TGTGCCAGCACTTCCTTGGGGGGTGTTGATGGCTACACCTTC. Amino acid sequence: CASTSLGGVDGYTF.

Here the CDR3 DNA reads TGTGCCAGCAGGGGACTAGCTAGCACCGGGGAGCTGTTTTTT. This encodes CASRGLASTGELFF. The chain joins TRBV9 to TRBJ2-2, with 9 bases lining up with TRBD2. This CDR3 region has 14 residues. CDR1 and CDR2 (germline): SGDLS, YYNGEE. Trimming at V came to 5 bases and at J to 4 bases, leaving 3 bases not matched to a gene.

The genes are TRBV27 and TRBJ2-2, with a tentative D call TRBD1 (5 bases). Germline CDR1 and CDR2: MNHEY and SMNVEV (reference sequence). The CDR3 length is 15 residues. V was cut by 5 bases and J by 5 bases, with 15 bases left in between. The CDR3 sequence: CASSPRGLGTGELFF. In DNA form, the CDR3 reads TGTGCCAGCAGTCCTAGGGGTTTAGGGACCGGGGAGCTGTTTTTT.

V usage is TRBV19 and J usage is TRBJ1-5; no definite D call. The CDR3 extends over 12 amino acids. The V and J ends lost 9 bases and 5 bases respectively, with 11 bases between them. Germline V CDR1 and CDR2: LNHDA, SQIVND (reference sequence). In DNA, the CDR3 is TGTGCCAGCTCTCGCGACTATCAGCCCCAGCATTTT. Its translation is CASSRDYQPQHF.

The rearrangement uses TRBV6-6 and TRBJ1-4, with D maybe TRBD1 (5 bases). V was cut by 6 bases and J by 2 bases, with 10 bases left in between. Germline CDR1 MNHNY, CDR2 SVGAGI (reference sequence). The CDR3 length is 14 residues. For the CDR3, the DNA is TGTGCCAGCAGGAGTGGGGCTACTAATGAAAAACTGTTTTTT. This encodes CASRSGATNEKLFF.

The chain carries TRBV6-5 and TRBJ1-1, with D possibly matching TRBD1 (6 bases). Trimming stripped 8 bases from V and 6 bases from J, with 22 bases between. There are 15 residues in the CDR3. Germline V lookup: CDR1 MNHEY, CDR2 SVGAGI. CDR3 DNA: TGTGCCAGCGGGAGGGGGGGGCACAGGTCCTCTGAAGCTTTCTTT. This gives the protein CASGRGGHRSSEAFF.

The genes are TRBV4-2 and TRBJ2-3; 10 bases align to TRBD2. J lost 5 bases, V lost 0 bases, and 2 bases had no gene match. CDR3 size: 15 residues. Germline-derived CDR1 and CDR2 are LGHNA and YNFKEQ. Written as DNA, the CDR3 is TGTGCCAGCAGCCAAGAAGCGGGAGGGGTAGATACGCAGTATTTT. It translates to CASSQEAGGVDTQYF.

This chain uses TRBV6-2 or TRBV6-3 with TRBJ2-3; 8 bases match TRBD2. The V and J ends lost 7 bases and 0 bases, in that order; junction bases with no gene match: 3. The CDR3 loop spans 14 amino acids. From germline, CDR1 is MNHEY and CDR2 SVGEGT. In DNA, the CDR3 is TGTGCCAGCAACCCTAGCGGGAGCACAGATACGCAGTATTTT. It codes for CASNPSGSTDTQYF.

This clone was counted a single time. The rearrangement uses TRBV3-1 (or the pseudogene TRBV3-2) and TRBJ1-2; tentatively, D is TRBD1 (6 bases). CDR3 length: 16 amino acids. V shed 1 base and J shed 7 bases, with 19 bases lying between them. Per germline, CDR1 LGHDT and CDR2 YNNKEL (reference sequence). CDR3 amino acids: CASSQGMGARHSGYTF. CDR3 sequence (DNA): TGTGCCAGCAGCCAAGGAATGGGGGCGCGTCATAGTGGCTACACCTTC.

This chain links TRBV7-2 with TRBJ2-6, with 11 positions matching TRBD1. CDR1 SGHTA and CDR2 FQGNSA come from the germline V gene. Germline trimming cut 4 bases from V and 0 bases from J; bases unmatched to any gene: 5. The CDR3 totals 18 residues. This CDR3 reads CASSWTGGSSSGANVLTF. The CDR3 DNA reads TGTGCCAGCAGCTGGACAGGGGGCTCAAGCTCTGGGGCCAACGTCCTGACTTTC.

The chain couples TRBV7-2 to TRBJ1-2; possible D gene TRBD1, 6 bases. This CDR3 has 16 residues. Germline V gene data show CDR1 as SGHTA and CDR2 as FQGNSA. The germline V and J ends were trimmed by 5 bases and 8 bases, with 24 bases remaining between them. CDR3 loop: CASSLGALQGNRGYTF. Here the CDR3 DNA reads TGTGCCAGCAGCCTAGGGGCCCTTCAGGGGAACAGGGGCTACACCTTC.

Here the CDR3 reads CASSLRGVNEQFF. The CDR3 nucleotides are TGTGCCAGCAGTTTACGCGGGGTGAATGAGCAGTTCTTC. The genes are TRBV6-5 and TRBJ2-1, with D maybe TRBD2 (6 bases). The CDR3 has 13 amino acids. The germline V gene encodes CDR1 MNHEY and CDR2 SVGAGI. Deletions cut 4 bases from V and 7 bases from J, with 11 bases between.

The chain carries TRBV28 and TRBJ2-3; TRBD2 matches at 11 bases. Germline V gene lookup returns CDR1 MDHEN and CDR2 SYDVKM. Unmatched junction bases numbered 10, after V lost 3 bases and J lost 5 bases. The CDR3 extends over 17 amino acids. The CDR3 nucleotides are TGTGCCAGCAGTTTTGTAATAGCGGGAGGGCCAGGAGATACGCAGTATTTT. It encodes CASSFVIAGGPGDTQYF. Drawing the rest from reference TRBV28 and TRBJ2-3, the complete variable domain is DVKVTQSSRYLVKRTGEKVFLECVQDMDHENMFWYRQDPGLGLRLIYFSYDVKMKEKGDIPEGYSVSREKKERFSLILESASTNQTSMYLCASSFVIAGGPGDTQYFGPGTRLTVL.

The chain combines TRBV7-9 with TRBJ2-5; D gene uncertain. Germline V gene sequence: CDR1 SEHNR, CDR2 FQNEAQ (reference sequence). V lost 1 base, J lost 4 bases, and 7 bases lay in between. This CDR3 has 13 residues. DNA for the CDR3: TGTGCCAGCAGCTTAGTCGGTGTAGAGACCCAGTACTTC. Encoded protein: CASSLVGVETQYF.

The V call is TRBV27, the J call TRBJ2-3, with 11 bases fitting TRBD1. There are 18 residues in the CDR3. Trimming cost V 5 bases and J 0 bases; bases outside gene matches: 10. Germline values: CDR1 MNHEY, CDR2 SMNVEV (reference sequence). CDR3 amino acids: CASSLRTGGLASTDTQYF. CDR3 DNA: TGTGCCAGCAGTCTCAGGACAGGGGGCCTTGCTAGCACAGATACGCAGTATTTT.

The V and J genes are TRBV4-2 and TRBJ2-5; 12 nucleotides align to TRBD2. V shed 1 base, J shed 1 base, and the junction held 1 base outside the gene matches. The germline V gene encodes CDR1 LGHNA and CDR2 YNFKEQ. The CDR3 has 16 residues. CDR3 amino acids: CASSQGTSGIQETQYF. The CDR3 DNA sequence: TGTGCCAGCAGCCAAGGGACTAGCGGGATCCAAGAGACCCAGTACTTC.

The chain recombines TRBV19 with TRBJ1-5, with unresolved D. The V and J ends lost 5 bases and 6 bases respectively, with 11 bases between them. Germline CDR1 and CDR2: LNHDA and SQIVND (reference sequence). The CDR3 runs to 13 residues. Written as DNA, the CDR3 is TGTGCCAGTAGTCCTGGCGCAGGTCAGCCCCAGCATTTT. Translated: CASSPGAGQPQHF.

J is TRBJ2-3 and V is TRBV9; TRBD1 might be the D (5 bases). This CDR3 contains 14 residues. V lost 1 base and J 4 bases, leaving 10 bases between the germline ends. Per germline, CDR1 SGDLS and CDR2 YYNGEE. CDR3 sequence reads: CASSVLQGADTQYF. The DNA of the CDR3 is TGTGCCAGCAGCGTACTCCAGGGCGCAGATACGCAGTATTTT.

This clone turned up a few times. The chain combines TRBV5-1 with TRBJ2-7; 9 bases agree with TRBD2. V trimming: 7 bases; J trimming: 5 bases; junction bases outside the gene matches: 7. The CDR3 is 13 residues long. The V gene's germline CDR1 is SGHRS and CDR2 YFSETQ. CDR3: CASQLAGTNEQYF. In DNA form, the CDR3 reads TGCGCCAGCCAGCTAGCGGGAACGAACGAGCAGTACTTC.

V and J are TRBV15 and TRBJ2-7, with TRBD1 identical over 9 bases. After removal of 0 bases from V and 3 bases from J, the junction contained 12 bases not matched to a gene. Per germline, CDR1 LNHNV and CDR2 YYDKDF (reference sequence). The CDR3 length is 18 residues. CDR3 region: CATSRERGNRGPHYEQYF. CDR3 DNA: TGTGCCACCAGCAGAGAGAGGGGGAACAGGGGGCCTCACTACGAGCAGTACTTC.

The chain joins TRBV5-6 to TRBJ1-6; TRBD1 might be the D (6 bases). Germline CDR1 reads SGHDT; CDR2 reads YYEEEE. This CDR3 region has 14 residues. The V gene lost 0 bases and the J gene lost 10 bases, with 11 bases spanning the gap. The CDR3 spells CASSLGQGSSPLHF. CDR3 bases: TGTGCCAGCAGCTTGGGGCAGGGGAGCTCACCCCTCCACTTT.

This clone was found once. V is TRBV6-5 and J is TRBJ2-7, with 9 positions matching TRBD1. J gave up 6 bases and V 5 bases, and 11 bases lay outside the gene matches. Germline V gives CDR1 MNHEY, CDR2 SVGAGI. This CDR3 spans 15 amino acids. CDR3 sequence reads: CASSRNRGLVSEQYF. The CDR3 DNA reads TGTGCCAGCAGTCGAAACAGGGGGCTCGTGAGCGAGCAGTACTTC.

This rearrangement joins TRBV12-3 or TRBV12-4 to TRBJ1-1; D is uncertain. The CDR3 sequence is 13 residues long. Trimming shortened V by 4 bases and J by 1 base, and 7 bases separated the two germline ends. The CDR3 here is CASSSRWNTEAFF. In DNA form, the CDR3 reads TGTGCCAGCAGTTCTCGGTGGAACACTGAAGCTTTCTTT.

The chain links TRBV28 to TRBJ1-5; D not certain. The germline CDR1 and CDR2 sequences are MDHEN and SYDVKM. V dropped 8 bases and J dropped 5 bases, with 4 bases sitting between them. This CDR3 contains 10 residues. The CDR3 region is CASGYQPQHF. DNA of the CDR3: TGTGCCAGCGGTTATCAGCCCCAGCATTTT.

The chain's CDR3 is CASSDFGTGGTGANVLTF. The CDR3 nucleotides are TGTGCCAGCAGTGACTTCGGGACAGGGGGGACTGGGGCCAACGTCCTGACTTTC. This chain links TRBV6-4 with TRBJ2-6; 11 positions agree with TRBD1. Germline V gene data show CDR1 as MRHNA and CDR2 as SNTAGT. This CDR3 spans 18 amino acids. After removal of 1 base from V and 2 bases from J, the junction contained 4 bases not matched to a gene.

The V call is TRBV19, the J call TRBJ1-3, with D hard to call. V was shortened by 2 bases and J by 2 bases, with 10 bases between the two germline ends. This CDR3 contains 15 residues. Looked up from germline, CDR1 is LNHDA and CDR2 is SQIVND (reference sequence). DNA of the CDR3: TGTGCCAGTAGTATAACTGACGGGCCTGGAAACACCATATATTTT. It translates to CASSITDGPGNTIYF.

The V call is TRBV28, the J call TRBJ1-5, with no clear D. The CDR3 covers 12 residues. Looked up from germline, CDR1 is MDHEN and CDR2 is SYDVKM. The V end lost 7 bases, the J end lost 4 bases, and 8 bases lay between the germline ends. The CDR3 is CASTMNNQPQHF. In nucleotides, the CDR3 is TGTGCCAGCACCATGAATAATCAGCCCCAGCATTTT.

The J gene is TRBJ2-1, the V gene TRBV10-3; D uncertain. Germline V CDR1 and CDR2: ENHRY, SYGVKD. This CDR3 has 14 amino acids. V dropped 0 bases and J dropped 4 bases, with 7 bases sitting between them. CDR3 nucleotide sequence: TGTGCCATCAGTGAGTCCGCCAGGTACAATGAGCAGTTCTTC. Amino acid sequence: CAISESARYNEQFF.

V and J are TRBV7-9 and TRBJ2-1; TRBD1 matches 7 bases. V shed 11 bases and J 9 bases; nucleotides not matched to a gene: 16. From germline, CDR1 is SEHNR and CDR2 FQNEAQ (reference sequence). The CDR3 totals 14 residues. This chain's CDR3 is CAGDYRGKKGEQFF. As DNA, the CDR3 is TGTGCCGGAGATTACAGGGGAAAGAAGGGTGAGCAGTTCTTC.